Detailed here is one T cell receptor (beta chain). This entry comes from a study of control samples from healthy donors and cancer patients. Using immunoSEQ multiplex PCR, the repertoire was profiled, and TCRdb retains in-frame clones only, with some absent. The sample contains some 150,000 clones, less than 95% of which appear only once. V lost 6 bases and J 1 base, leaving 12 bases between the germline ends. CDR3 length equals 14 residues. Germline assignment: CDR1 MNHEY and CDR2 SMNVEV (reference sequence). The rearrangement links TRBV27 to TRBJ1-1; D unclear. The sample was PBMCs. This sequence was found in a man in his 60s with colorectal cancer. This CDR3 reads CASRAGRENTEAFF. CDR3 in DNA: TGTGCCAGCAGAGCTGGACGGGAGAACACTGAAGCTTTCTTT.